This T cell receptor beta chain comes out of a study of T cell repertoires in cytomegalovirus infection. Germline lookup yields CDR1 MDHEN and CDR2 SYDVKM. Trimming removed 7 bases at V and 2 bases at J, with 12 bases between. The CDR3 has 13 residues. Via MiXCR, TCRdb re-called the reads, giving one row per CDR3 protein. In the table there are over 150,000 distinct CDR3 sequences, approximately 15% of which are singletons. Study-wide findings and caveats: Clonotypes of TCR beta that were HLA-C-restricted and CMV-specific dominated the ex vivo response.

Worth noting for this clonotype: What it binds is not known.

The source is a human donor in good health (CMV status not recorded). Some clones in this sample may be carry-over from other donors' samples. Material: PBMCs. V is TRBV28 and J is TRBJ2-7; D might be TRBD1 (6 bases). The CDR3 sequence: CASIDRSTYEQYF. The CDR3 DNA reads TGTGCCAGCATCGACAGGTCAACCTACGAGCAGTACTTC.